This T cell receptor beta chain came from a study of graft-versus-host responses after intestinal transplantation. Only in-frame clones appear in the TCRdb table, and some are missing; sequencing was by immunoSEQ multiplex PCR. The sample lists approximately 99,000 clones, 91% occurring once. Study findings and constraints: Graft-donor T cell macrochimerism coincided with high graft-versus-host to host-versus-graft clonal ratios in allografts.

The CDR3 is made up of 15 amino acids. Looked up from germline, CDR1 is SGHDT and CDR2 is YYEEEE. V lost 1 base to trimming and J lost 6 bases, with 16 bases between them. As for this clone: What it binds is unknown.

This TCR came from a human donor who was the organ donor for an intestinal transplant. The chain joins TRBV5-6 to TRBJ1-1; D is possibly TRBD1 (5 bases). The sample consisted of unstimulated CD4+ T cells sorted from spleen or lymph node cells, taken before transplant. The DNA for the CDR3 is TGTGCCAGCAGCTTGAACAGGCGGCGCATAGCTGAAGCTTTCTTT. It translates to CASSLNRRRIAEAFF.